This TCR beta chain was captured in a study of blood T cells in healthy people across ages. The overall study: Template switching picked up about one barcoded beta molecule for each two T cells.

This CDR3 comprises 16 residues. CDR1 ENHRY and CDR2 SYGVKD come from the germline V gene. Trimming cost V 4 bases and J 3 bases; bases outside gene matches: 8. A J-beta primer mix and a sample-barcoded 5' primer were used in a second PCR of roughly 7 to 12 cycles. A minimum of 2.5 million CDR3-containing paired-end reads was obtained for each sample. Via MiXCR, TCRdb re-called the 5' RACE reads, giving one row per CDR3 protein. The sample has 920,000 or so distinct CDR3 sequences, 45% seen once. Points from the study as a whole: Any changes in expanded clonotypes were possibly confounded, as donor CMV status remained unknown. Per million T cells, TCR beta diversity dropped roughly linearly as age increased.

Comment on this clonotype: Antigen specificity is unknown.

The sequence was obtained from an older woman in good health. Material: blood. The rearrangement uses TRBV10-3 and TRBJ2-5; 10 bases agree with TRBD2. The CDR3 here is CAISASSGGIEETQYF. The CDR3 DNA sequence: TGTGCCATCAGTGCTTCTAGCGGGGGAATCGAAGAGACCCAGTACTTC.